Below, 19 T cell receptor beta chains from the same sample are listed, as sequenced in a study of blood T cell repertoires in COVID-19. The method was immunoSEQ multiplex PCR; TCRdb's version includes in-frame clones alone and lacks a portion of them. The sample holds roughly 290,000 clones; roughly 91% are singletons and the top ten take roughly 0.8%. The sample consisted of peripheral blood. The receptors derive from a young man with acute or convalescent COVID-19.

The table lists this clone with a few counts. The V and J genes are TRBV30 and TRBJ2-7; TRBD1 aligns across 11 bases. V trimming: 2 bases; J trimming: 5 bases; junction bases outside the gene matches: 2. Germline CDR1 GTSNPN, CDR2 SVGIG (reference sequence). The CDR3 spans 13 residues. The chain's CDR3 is CAWSRGQGDEQYF. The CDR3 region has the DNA TGTGCCTGGAGTCGGGGACAGGGGGACGAGCAGTACTTC.

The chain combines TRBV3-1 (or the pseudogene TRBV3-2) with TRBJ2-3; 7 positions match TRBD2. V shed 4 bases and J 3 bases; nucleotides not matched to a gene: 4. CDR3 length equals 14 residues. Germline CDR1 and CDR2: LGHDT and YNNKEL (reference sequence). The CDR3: CASSRTSETDTQYF. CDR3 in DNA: TGTGCCAGCAGCCGAACTAGCGAAACAGATACGCAGTATTTT.

The CDR3 DNA is TGTGCCAGCAGCTCCCGGGCCACGGGGGGCCTTTTAAAACTGTTTTTT. Translating it yields CASSSRATGGLLKLFF. The V call is TRBV5-6, the J call TRBJ1-4; possibly TRBD1 for D (6 bases). V lost 3 bases and J 10 bases, leaving 22 bases between the germline ends. The CDR3 totals 16 residues. Germline values: CDR1 SGHDT, CDR2 YYEEEE.

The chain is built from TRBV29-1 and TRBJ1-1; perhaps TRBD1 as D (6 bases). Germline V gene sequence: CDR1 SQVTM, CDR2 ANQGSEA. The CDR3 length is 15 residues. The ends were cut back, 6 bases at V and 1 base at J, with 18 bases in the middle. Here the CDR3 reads CSVIVDGTRNTEAFF. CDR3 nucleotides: TGCAGCGTCATAGTCGATGGGACAAGGAACACTGAAGCTTTCTTT.

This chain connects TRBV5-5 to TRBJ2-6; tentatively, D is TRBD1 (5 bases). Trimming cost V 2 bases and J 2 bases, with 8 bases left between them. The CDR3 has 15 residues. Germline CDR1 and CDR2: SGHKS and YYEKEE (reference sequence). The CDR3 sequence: CASSFRVAGANVLTF. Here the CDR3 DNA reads TGTGCCAGCAGCTTCAGGGTAGCTGGGGCCAACGTCCTGACTTTC. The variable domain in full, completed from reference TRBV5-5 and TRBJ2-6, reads DAGVTQSPTHLIKTRGQQVTLRCSPISGHKSVSWYQQVLGQGPQFIFQYYEKEERGRGNFPDRFSARQFPNYSSELNVNALLLGDSALYLCASSFRVAGANVLTFGAGSRLTVL.

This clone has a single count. The CDR3 bases are TGCGCCAGCAGCTCCAGGACAGGTTTTATTGATGGCTACACCTTC. This sequence encodes CASSSRTGFIDGYTF. The V gene is TRBV5-1, the J gene TRBJ1-2, with 7 bases lining up with TRBD1. The CDR3 covers 15 residues. With V trimmed by 3 bases and J by 6 bases, 11 bases remained unmatched. The germline gives CDR1 SGHRS, CDR2 YFSETQ.

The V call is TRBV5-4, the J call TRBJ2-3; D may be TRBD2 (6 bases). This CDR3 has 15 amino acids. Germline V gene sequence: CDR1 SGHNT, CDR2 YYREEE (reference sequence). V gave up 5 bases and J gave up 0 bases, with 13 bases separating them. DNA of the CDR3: TGTGCCAGCAGAACCGGGGGTACTAGCACAGATACGCAGTATTTT. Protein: CASRTGGTSTDTQYF.

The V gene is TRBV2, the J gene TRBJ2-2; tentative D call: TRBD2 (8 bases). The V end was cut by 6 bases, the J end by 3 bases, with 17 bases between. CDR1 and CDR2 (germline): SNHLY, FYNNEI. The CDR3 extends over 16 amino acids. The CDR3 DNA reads TGTGCCAGCAGAACCGGGAGGGGGCGCGACACCGGGGAGCTGTTTTTT. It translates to CASRTGRGRDTGELFF.

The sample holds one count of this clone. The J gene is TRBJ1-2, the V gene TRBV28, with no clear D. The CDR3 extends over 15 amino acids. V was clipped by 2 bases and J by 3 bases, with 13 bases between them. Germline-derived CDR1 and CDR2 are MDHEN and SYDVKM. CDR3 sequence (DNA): TGTGCCAGCAGTTTACAGGTGCCTGATCACTATGGCTACACCTTC. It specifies CASSLQVPDHYGYTF.

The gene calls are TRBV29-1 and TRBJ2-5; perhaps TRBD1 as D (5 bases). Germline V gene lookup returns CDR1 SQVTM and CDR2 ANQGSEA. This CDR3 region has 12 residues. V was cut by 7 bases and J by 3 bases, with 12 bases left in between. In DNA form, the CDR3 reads TGCAGCGGTCAACAGGTAAAAGAGACCCAGTACTTC. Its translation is CSGQQVKETQYF.

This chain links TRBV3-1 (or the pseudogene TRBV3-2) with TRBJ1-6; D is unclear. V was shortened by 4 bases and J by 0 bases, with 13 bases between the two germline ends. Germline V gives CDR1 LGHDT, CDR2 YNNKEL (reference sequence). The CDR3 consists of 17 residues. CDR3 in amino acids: CASSLQPISSYNSPLHF. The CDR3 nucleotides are TGTGCCAGCAGCCTCCAACCCATCAGCTCCTATAATTCACCCCTCCACTTT.

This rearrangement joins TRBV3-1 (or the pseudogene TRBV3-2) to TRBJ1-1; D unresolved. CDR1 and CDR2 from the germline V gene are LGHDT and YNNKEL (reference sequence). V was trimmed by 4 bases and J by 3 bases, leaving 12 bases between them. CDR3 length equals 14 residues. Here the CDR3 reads CASSLRGYDTEAFF. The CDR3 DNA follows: TGTGCCAGCAGCCTGCGAGGGTATGACACTGAAGCTTTCTTT.

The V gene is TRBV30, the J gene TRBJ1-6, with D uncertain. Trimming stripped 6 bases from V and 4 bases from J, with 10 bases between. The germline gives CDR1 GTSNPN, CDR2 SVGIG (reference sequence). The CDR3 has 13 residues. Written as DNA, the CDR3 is TGTGCCTGCGCCGGGATATATAATTCACCCCTCCACTTT. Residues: CACAGIYNSPLHF.

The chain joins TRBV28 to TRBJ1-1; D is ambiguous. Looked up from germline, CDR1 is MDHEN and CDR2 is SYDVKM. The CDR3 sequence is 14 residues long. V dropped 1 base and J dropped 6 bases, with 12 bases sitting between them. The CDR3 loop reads CASSLYHPRPEAFF. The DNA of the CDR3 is TGTGCCAGCAGTTTATATCATCCGAGGCCTGAAGCTTTCTTT.

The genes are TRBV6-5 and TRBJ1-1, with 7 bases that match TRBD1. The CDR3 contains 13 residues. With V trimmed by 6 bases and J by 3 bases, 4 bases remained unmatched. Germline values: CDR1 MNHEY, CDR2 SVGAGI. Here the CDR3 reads CASRRQGDTEAFF. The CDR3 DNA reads TGTGCCAGCAGAAGACAGGGTGACACTGAAGCTTTCTTT.

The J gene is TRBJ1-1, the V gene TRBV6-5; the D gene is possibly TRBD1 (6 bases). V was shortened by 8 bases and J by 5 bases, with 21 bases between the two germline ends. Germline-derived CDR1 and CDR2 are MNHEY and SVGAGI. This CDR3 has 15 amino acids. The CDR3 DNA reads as TGTGCCAGCCCAGTCAGCACAGGGTCTGGAACTGAAGCTTTCTTT. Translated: CASPVSTGSGTEAFF.

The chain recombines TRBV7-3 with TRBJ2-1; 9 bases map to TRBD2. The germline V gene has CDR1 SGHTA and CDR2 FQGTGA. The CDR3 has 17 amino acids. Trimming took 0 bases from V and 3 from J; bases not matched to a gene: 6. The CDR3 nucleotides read TGTGCCAGCAGCTTAACCCTTCTGACTAGCGGCTACAATGAGCAGTTCTTC. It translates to CASSLTLLTSGYNEQFF.

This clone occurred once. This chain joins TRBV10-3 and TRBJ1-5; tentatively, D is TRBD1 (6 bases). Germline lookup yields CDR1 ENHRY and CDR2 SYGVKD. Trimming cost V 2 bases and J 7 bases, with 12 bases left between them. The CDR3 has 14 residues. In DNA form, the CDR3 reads TGTGCCATCAGTGAGCAGGGGACGAGGCAGCCCCAGCATTTT. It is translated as CAISEQGTRQPQHF.

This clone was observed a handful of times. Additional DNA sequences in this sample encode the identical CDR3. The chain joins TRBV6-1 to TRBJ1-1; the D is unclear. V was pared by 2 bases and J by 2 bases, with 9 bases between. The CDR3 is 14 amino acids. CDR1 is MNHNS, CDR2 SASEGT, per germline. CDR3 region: CASSERQLNTEAFF. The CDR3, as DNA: TGTGCCAGCAGTGAAAGACAACTCAACACTGAAGCTTTCTTT.